This TCR beta chain was sequenced in a study of regulatory T cells in long-lasting Graves disease. Study-level background: In persistent Graves' disease, antithyroid drugs had been taken for over 5 years and TSH receptor antibodies stayed positive. Regarding the study as a whole: Patients with persistent disease showed a bias toward TRBV28, TRBJ1-2 and TRBJ2-5.

With iRepertoire HTBI primers and Arm-PCR of CDR3 regions, TCR beta libraries were built. TCRdb redid the calling of the multiplex PCR reads with MiXCR, one entry per CDR3 protein. The sample lists some 370,000 distinct CDR3 sequences; roughly 24% were seen once. This clonotype has a count of ten or more. Its antigen is undetermined. The time point denotes: persistent/refractory GD, antithyroid drugs over 5 years with positive TRAb. PBMCs were the source of the RNA used for TCR sequencing. This CDR3 has 19 residues. Per germline, CDR1 MDHEN and CDR2 SYDVKM. V gave up 3 bases and J gave up 1 base; unmatched junction bases: 16.

This clonotype originated in a woman aged 40 to 55 with Graves disease. The chain links TRBV28 to TRBJ2-7, with 9 bases that match TRBD2. Sequencing used peripheral blood mononuclear cells (PBMCs), obtained when the disease was refractory, from a patient treated with antithyroid drugs. The CDR3 DNA reads as TGTGCCAGCAGTTTTTCCCTCAAACTTAGCGGGAGATTTTCCTACGAGCAGTACTTC. Its translation is CASSFSLKLSGRFSYEQYF.